The 24 T cell receptor beta chains reported below all come from one sample, sequenced in a study of spatial heterogeneity in lung cancer. TCRdb fed the 5' RACE reads into MiXCR, producing one record per CDR3 protein. The sample carries about 45,000 distinct CDR3 sequences, around 7% recorded once. Indicated time point: sample taken at primary tumor resection. This sample comprised PBMCs, obtained at surgery. These receptors came from a female donor with early-stage non-small cell lung cancer.

The V gene is TRBV29-1, the J gene TRBJ2-7; D remains unclear. The germline CDR1 and CDR2 sequences are SQVTM and ANQGSEA. V was cut by 2 bases and J by 3 bases, with 17 bases left in between. The CDR3 totals 15 residues. The CDR3 sequence: CSVEKLHSSNYEQYF. CDR3 in DNA: TGCAGCGTTGAAAAACTCCACTCCTCAAACTACGAGCAGTACTTC.

This clonotype was seen ten or more times. The chain recombines TRBV6-1 with TRBJ2-2; the D is unclear. The CDR3 extends over 15 amino acids. Trimming took off 4 bases at V and 1 base at J, with 10 bases between the two ends. In germline, CDR1 is MNHNS, CDR2 SASEGT. The CDR3 is CASSGNIKNTGELFF. CDR3 coding DNA: TGTGCCAGCAGTGGTAACATAAAGAACACCGGGGAGCTGTTTTTT.

In this sample, this clonotype turned up a few times. The gene calls are TRBV24-1 and TRBJ1-2; D unclear. The germline V and J ends were trimmed by 9 bases and 1 base, with 5 bases remaining between them. The CDR3 loop spans 11 amino acids. Germline V lookup: CDR1 KGHDR, CDR2 SFDVKD. The CDR3 nucleotides read TGTGCCACCGGCAGTAACTATGGCTACACCTTC. Translation: CATGSNYGYTF.

The V gene is TRBV14, the J gene TRBJ2-3, with a possible D match to TRBD1 (5 bases). The CDR3 is 18 amino acids. V dropped 0 bases and J dropped 0 bases, with 16 bases sitting between them. The germline V gene encodes CDR1 SGHDN and CDR2 FVKESK. The CDR3 DNA follows: TGTGCCAGCAGCCAAGATTGGGGCCGTCTAACTAGCACAGATACGCAGTATTTT. This encodes CASSQDWGRLTSTDTQYF.

This clonotype was picked up many times. CDR3: CASSQLGRGGANVLTF. In nucleotides, the CDR3 is TGCGCCAGCAGCCAATTGGGTCGAGGAGGGGCCAACGTCCTGACTTTC. This chain links TRBV4-3 with TRBJ2-6, with D uncertain. Looked up from germline, CDR1 is LGHNA and CDR2 is YSLEER. The CDR3 runs 16 residues. Trimming shortened V by 2 bases and J by 4 bases, and 12 bases separated the two germline ends.

This chain joins TRBV20-1 and TRBJ2-7; TRBD2 matches at 7 bases. V dropped 2 bases and J dropped 6; count of bases not matched to a gene: 7. This CDR3 is built from 13 residues. The V gene's germline CDR1 is DFQATT and CDR2 SNEGSKA (reference sequence). The CDR3 DNA is TGCAGTGCTAGACCCGGGGAGCGGGGCGAGCAGTACTTC. Protein product: CSARPGERGEQYF.

This clonotype has a count of ten or more. V is TRBV5-4 and J is TRBJ2-3; D is possibly TRBD1 (6 bases). Trimming left V 7 bases short and J 2 bases short, with 20 bases between. Germline loops: CDR1 SGHNT, CDR2 YYREEE (reference sequence). The CDR3 runs 16 residues. This CDR3 reads CASSMKLGGHTDTQYF. In DNA, the CDR3 is TGTGCCAGCTCGATGAAGTTAGGGGGACACACAGATACGCAGTATTTT.

This clonotype was observed at least ten times. The rearrangement links TRBV10-2 to TRBJ1-2; 7 bases fit TRBD1. CDR3 length: 17 residues. The germline V gene has CDR1 WSHSY and CDR2 SAAADI. Trimming took 5 bases from V and 4 from J; bases not matched to a gene: 16. The CDR3 coding sequence is TGCGCCAGCAGTTTCCGGGACAGTGGGCCGATAGGCTATGGCTACACCTTC. Protein product: CASSFRDSGPIGYGYTF.

This clonotype came up many times. This chain uses TRBV9 with TRBJ1-2; no definite D call. The CDR3 totals 14 residues. Germline V CDR1 and CDR2: SGDLS, YYNGEE. Trimming pared 4 bases from V and 1 base from J, leaving 11 bases between. The CDR3 nucleotides are TGTGCCAGCAGCACCGGACTTCTTAACTATGGCTACACCTTC. Amino acids: CASSTGLLNYGYTF.

Many counts were recorded for this clonotype. In DNA, the CDR3 is TGTGCCAGCAGGGCTGTGAGGACAGGGTGGCCCTACGAGCAGTACTTC. This sequence encodes CASRAVRTGWPYEQYF. This sequence joins TRBV2 and TRBJ2-7, with TRBD1 matching over 8 bases. The V segment lost 6 bases and the J segment 2 bases; nucleotides outside the gene matches: 12. The CDR3 length is 16 residues. Germline CDR1 SNHLY, CDR2 FYNNEI.

This clonotype occurred a few times. The V and J genes are TRBV12-3 or TRBV12-4 and TRBJ2-5, with 7 bases that match TRBD2. After removal of 7 bases from V and 5 bases from J, the junction contained 10 bases not matched to a gene. The CDR3 loop spans 14 amino acids. The CDR3: CASTSGVLLETQYF. The DNA of the CDR3 is TGTGCCAGCACCAGCGGGGTATTATTGGAGACCCAGTACTTC.

In the case of this clonotype: No conserved phenylalanine or tryptophan is present at the end of the CDR3, so a read error is the likely explanation. The genes are TRBV12-3 or TRBV12-4 and TRBJ2-5; 10 nucleotides line up with TRBD1. This CDR3 has 13 residues. V dropped 7 bases and J dropped 4; count of bases not matched to a gene: 3. In DNA, the CDR3 is TGTGCCAGCATCCGGGACAGGGGAGAGACCCAGTACTCC. Protein: CASIRDRGETQYS.

Written as DNA, the CDR3 is TGTGCCAGCAGCCCCCCGGACCTTTATAGGGCCAACGTCCTGACTTTC. Translated, it gives CASSPPDLYRANVLTF. This sequence joins TRBV9 and TRBJ2-6; D gene ambiguous. The CDR3 consists of 16 residues. CDR1 SGDLS and CDR2 YYNGEE come from the germline V gene. V was cut by 4 bases and J by 5 bases, with 16 bases left in between.

This clonotype occurred many times. The genes are TRBV5-1 and TRBJ1-6; D perhaps matches TRBD1 (5 bases). Germline CDR1 SGHRS, CDR2 YFSETQ. V lost 2 bases to trimming and J lost 7 bases, with 13 bases between them. The CDR3 extends over 15 amino acids. The CDR3 loop reads CASSLGDQRNSPLHF. CDR3 DNA: TGCGCCAGCAGCTTAGGGGACCAGCGGAATTCACCCCTCCACTTT.

The chain carries TRBV6-2 or TRBV6-3 and TRBJ2-3; D might be TRBD2 (6 bases). With 6 bases removed from V and 1 base from J, the gap between germline ends came to 14 bases. This CDR3 has 15 amino acids. Germline CDR1 is MNHEY and CDR2 is SVGEGT. The CDR3: CASSGGGAGTDTQYF. In nucleotides, the CDR3 is TGTGCCAGCAGCGGCGGCGGGGCTGGCACAGATACGCAGTATTTT.

This clonotype was recorded many times. The chain is built from TRBV6-5 and TRBJ1-6, with D possibly TRBD1 on 5 matching bases. Germline CDR1 is MNHEY and CDR2 is SVGAGI. Trimming shortened V by 7 bases and J by 6 bases, and 16 bases separated the two germline ends. CDR3 length: 15 amino acids. The CDR3 DNA is TGTGCCAGCACCCAAGCCGGGGGTCTTAATTCACCCCTCCACTTT. It specifies CASTQAGGLNSPLHF.

Many counts were recorded for this clonotype. The chain links TRBV2 to TRBJ1-4; D is uncertain. The CDR3 loop spans 15 amino acids. V lost 2 bases and J lost 4, with 11 bases in between. Germline V CDR1 and CDR2: SNHLY, FYNNEI. This CDR3 reads CASSEFRQLNEKLFF. The CDR3 DNA follows: TGTGCCAGCAGTGAATTTCGGCAGCTTAATGAAAAACTGTTTTTT.

V is TRBV20-1 and J is TRBJ2-3; 8 nucleotides match TRBD1. Looked up from germline, CDR1 is DFQATT and CDR2 is SNEGSKA (reference sequence). The CDR3 loop spans 15 amino acids. V lost 5 bases, J lost 0 bases, and 7 bases stayed unmatched. The CDR3 nucleotides read TGCAGTGCTGGGGACAGGCGGGGTAGCACAGATACGCAGTATTTT. Its protein product is CSAGDRRGSTDTQYF.

This clonotype has ten or more counts. The CDR3 region is CASRSGTSGYNEQFF. In nucleotides, the CDR3 is TGCGCCAGCAGATCCGGGACTAGCGGCTACAATGAGCAGTTCTTC. The J gene is TRBJ2-1, the V gene TRBV5-1; 11 bases line up with TRBD2. The CDR3 consists of 15 residues. V lost 5 bases to trimming and J lost 3 bases; unmatched junction nucleotides: 4. Per germline, CDR1 SGHRS and CDR2 YFSETQ.

This clonotype appeared many times. The chain carries TRBV4-1 and TRBJ1-5; D remains ambiguous. This CDR3 is built from 15 residues. Trimming removed 4 bases at V and 4 bases at J, with 14 bases between. CDR1 is MGHRA and CDR2 is YSYEKL in the germline V gene. DNA for the CDR3: TGCGCCAGCAGCCCGCCTGCGGTCGAAAATCAGCCCCAGCATTTT. Translation gives CASSPPAVENQPQHF.

The chain is built from TRBV20-1 and TRBJ2-3; no reliable D call. Trimming took 2 bases from V and 2 from J, leaving 14 bases between them. The CDR3 spans 15 residues. CDR1 is DFQATT, CDR2 SNEGSKA, per germline (reference sequence). The CDR3 region has the DNA TGCAGTGCTAGAACCAAGATGCCCCACACAGATACGCAGTATTTT. This translates into CSARTKMPHTDTQYF.

This clonotype was recorded at least ten times. V usage is TRBV6-2 or TRBV6-3 and J usage is TRBJ1-5; D might be TRBD1 (5 bases). CDR1 is MNHEY and CDR2 is SVGEGT in the germline V gene. This CDR3 comprises 16 residues. V shed 6 bases and J shed 4 bases, with 19 bases lying between them. The CDR3 loop reads CASRLVSPSGNQPQHF. CDR3 in DNA: TGTGCCAGCAGACTAGTATCGCCCTCAGGGAATCAGCCCCAGCATTTT.

This clonotype has more than one count but fewer than ten. The V and J genes are TRBV10-3 and TRBJ2-1; 14 bases are a match to TRBD2. The CDR3 covers 17 residues. V gave up 4 bases and J gave up 4 bases; unmatched junction bases: 6. The germline V gene encodes CDR1 ENHRY and CDR2 SYGVKD. The CDR3 DNA follows: TGTGCCATCAGTGGGGGACTAGCGGGGGAGCCATACAATGAGCAGTTCTTC. It codes for CAISGGLAGEPYNEQFF.

A few counts support this clonotype. This chain joins TRBV5-4 and TRBJ2-3; TRBD2 matches at 8 bases. Germline loops: CDR1 SGHNT, CDR2 YYREEE (reference sequence). The CDR3 totals 13 residues. J was trimmed by 4 bases and V by 7 bases; bases with no gene match: 5. The CDR3 reads CASRDGGADTQYF. The DNA of the CDR3 is TGTGCCAGCCGGGACGGGGGGGCAGATACGCAGTATTTT.